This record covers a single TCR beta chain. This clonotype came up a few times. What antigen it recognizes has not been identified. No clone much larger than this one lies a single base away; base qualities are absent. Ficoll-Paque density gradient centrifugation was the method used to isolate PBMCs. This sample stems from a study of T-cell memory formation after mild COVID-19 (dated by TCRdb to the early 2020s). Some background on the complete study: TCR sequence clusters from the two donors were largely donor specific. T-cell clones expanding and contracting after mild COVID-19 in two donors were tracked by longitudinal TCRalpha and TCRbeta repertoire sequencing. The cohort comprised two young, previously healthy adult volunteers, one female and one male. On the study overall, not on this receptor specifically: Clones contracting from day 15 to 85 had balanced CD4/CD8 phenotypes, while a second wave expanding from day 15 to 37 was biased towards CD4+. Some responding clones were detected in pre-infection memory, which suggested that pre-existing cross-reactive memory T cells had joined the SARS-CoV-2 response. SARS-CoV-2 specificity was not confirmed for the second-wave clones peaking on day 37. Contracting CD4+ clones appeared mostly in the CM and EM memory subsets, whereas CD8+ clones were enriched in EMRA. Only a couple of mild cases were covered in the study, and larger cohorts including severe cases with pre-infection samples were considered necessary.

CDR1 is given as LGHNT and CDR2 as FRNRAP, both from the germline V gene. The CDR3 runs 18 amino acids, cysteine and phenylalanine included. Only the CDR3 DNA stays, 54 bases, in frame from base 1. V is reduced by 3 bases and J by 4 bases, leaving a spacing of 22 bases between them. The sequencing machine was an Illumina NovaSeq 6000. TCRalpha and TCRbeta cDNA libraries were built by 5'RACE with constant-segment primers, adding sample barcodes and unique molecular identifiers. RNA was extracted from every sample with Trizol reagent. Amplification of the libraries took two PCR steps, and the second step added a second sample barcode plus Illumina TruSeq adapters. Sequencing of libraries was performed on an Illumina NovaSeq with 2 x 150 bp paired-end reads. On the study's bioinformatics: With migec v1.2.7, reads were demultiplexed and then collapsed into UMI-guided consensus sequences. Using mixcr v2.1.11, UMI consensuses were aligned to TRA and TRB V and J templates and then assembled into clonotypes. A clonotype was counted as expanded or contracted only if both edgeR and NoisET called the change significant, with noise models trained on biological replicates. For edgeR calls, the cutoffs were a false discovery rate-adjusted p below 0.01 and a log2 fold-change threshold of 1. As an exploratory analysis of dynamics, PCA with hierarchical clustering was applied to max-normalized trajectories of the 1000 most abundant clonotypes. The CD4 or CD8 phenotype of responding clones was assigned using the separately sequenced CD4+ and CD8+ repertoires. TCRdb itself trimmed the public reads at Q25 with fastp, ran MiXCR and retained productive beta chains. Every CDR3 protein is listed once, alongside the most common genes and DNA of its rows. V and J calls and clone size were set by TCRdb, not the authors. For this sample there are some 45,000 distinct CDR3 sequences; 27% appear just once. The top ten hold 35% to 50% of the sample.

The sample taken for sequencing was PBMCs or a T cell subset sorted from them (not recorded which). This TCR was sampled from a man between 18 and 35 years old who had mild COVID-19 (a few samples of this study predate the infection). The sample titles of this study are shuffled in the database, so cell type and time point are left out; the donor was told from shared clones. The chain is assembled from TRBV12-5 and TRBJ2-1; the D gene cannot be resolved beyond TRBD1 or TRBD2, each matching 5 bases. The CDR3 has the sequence CASGFGTLTPLRYNEQFF. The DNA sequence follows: TGTGCTAGTGGTTTTGGGACCTTGACCCCGTTACGATACAATGAGCAGTTCTTC.